The rows below give T cell receptor beta chains drawn from one sample of a study of CD8+CD57+ T cells in acquired aplastic anemia. TCRdb recomputed calls from the reads with MiXCR, one row per CDR3 protein. In the table there are about 110,000 distinct CDR3 sequences, about half of which are singletons. Sequenced input: sorted CD4+, CD8+, or CD8+CD57+ T cells (not recorded which) from PBMCs. The origin of the receptors is a human donor in good health, serving as a control. CDR3s leave out the opening cysteine and the closing phenylalanine or tryptophan.

TRBV2	TRBJ1-3	ASSSTGVGGNTIY
TRBV9	TRBJ2-7	ASSVAPEGGEQY
TRBV30	TRBJ2-7	AWRRVGYEQY
TRBV15	TRBJ2-2	ATSTGGTGELF
TRBV2	TRBJ2-7	ATWGVAYEQY
TRBV2	TRBJ2-2	ASKRTVNTGELF
TRBV25-1	TRBJ1-2	ASSGSLGTAPNYGYT
TRBV5-4	TRBJ1-2	ASSPGTANYGYT
TRBV27	TRBJ2-7	ASSPSGGTYEQY
TRBV25-1	TRBJ1-4	ASIGRSDGGTLF
TRBV7-6	TRBJ1-1	ASSTTGTTEAF
TRBV29-1	TRBJ1-2	SGGTGDYGYT
TRBV15	TRBJ2-3	ATSRAPVDTQY
TRBV27	TRBJ2-7	ASSLSGTSGGLIYEQY
TRBV20-1	TRBJ2-7	SAIPTGFHEQY
TRBV10-2	TRBJ1-2	ASSDGTQAGYGYT
TRBV7-9	TRBJ2-1	ASSLVLDHF
TRBV29-1	TRBJ1-3	SGQVGGNTIY
TRBV29-1	TRBJ1-2	SARGSIYGYT
TRBV19	TRBJ1-2	ASNTRGQGAYGYT
TRBV5-1	TRBJ2-3	ASSLGSTSADTQY
TRBV15	TRBJ1-2	ATSSAGFSYGYT
TRBV6-4	TRBJ2-3	ASSDKAPGRGTDTQY
TRBV14	TRBJ1-6	ASSPGPNSPLH
TRBV29-1	TRBJ1-5	SVEGDIGQPQH
TRBV28	TRBJ2-7	ASSLTGTGRYEQY
TRBV6-2/TRBV6-3	TRBJ1-4	ASSYSKSSDAFNEKLF
TRBV2	TRBJ2-3	ASSLEVNTDTQY
TRBV15	TRBJ1-6	ATSRIGQGRRKNSPLH
TRBV2	TRBJ2-3	ASSLANTQY
TRBV6-1	TRBJ2-7	ASLTSGGDTYEQY
TRBV4-3	TRBJ1-2	ASSQERTPGQGNGYT
TRBV10-3	TRBJ2-2	AIASVGSTGELF
TRBV20-1	TRBJ1-5	SARETGFGNQPQH
TRBV25-1	TRBJ2-7	ASSGAGGGDYEQY
TRBV7-7	TRBJ2-5	ASSLGGQPTQY
TRBV20-1	TRBJ2-1	SAREGARNEQF
TRBV29-1	TRBJ1-1	SVRQNMNTEAF
TRBV2	TRBJ1-1	ASSSTGGTEAF
TRBV25-1	TRBJ1-2	ASSSPGGFLGYT
TRBV4-1	TRBJ1-2	ASSQPRTGGGYT
TRBV19	TRBJ2-3	ASSYRLAGTLTDTQY
TRBV15	TRBJ2-7	ATSRGGGQVYEQY
TRBV25-1	TRBJ1-1	ASSDPTGRRTEAF
TRBV19	TRBJ1-2	ASSIIGGICGYT
TRBV20-1	TRBJ2-3	SARDPSGGAQDTQY
TRBV7-2	TRBJ1-2	ASRQGVYGCT
TRBV7-2	TRBJ2-5	ATKLAGETQY
TRBV19	TRBJ1-5	ASSIVRNNQPQH
TRBV12-3/TRBV12-4	TRBJ2-1	ASNRGGFSYNEQF
TRBV6-6	TRBJ2-5	ASSYEGGGAKETQY
TRBV6-1	TRBJ1-3	ASSPGGASSGNTIY
TRBV5-1	TRBJ2-1	ASSAGQGLNEQF
TRBV24-1	TRBJ2-3	ATSDREVGEDTQY
TRBV19	TRBJ1-6	ASSTLPVQGGYSPLH
TRBV7-9	TRBJ1-2	ASSRGPSGT